This TCR beta chain is drawn from a study of beta chain features in type 1 diabetes. Study observations and caveats: Small HLA sub-analyses could not settle whether HLA shapes TCRB rearrangement.

Isolated RNA was reverse transcribed in full, so expressed TCRB transcripts were sequenced. The study sequenced naive, central memory and regulatory T cell samples to an average of roughly 3.8 million reads. Profiling relied on immunoSEQ multiplex PCR, and the TCRdb table lists in-frame clones only, not all of them. The sample records approximately 340,000 clones, about 16% being singletons. The single heparinised draw taken from each donor contained roughly 100 mL of blood on average. CD4+ naive, central memory, regulatory and stem cell-like memory subsets were isolated by sorting on CD45RO/CCR7/CD25/CD127/CD95/CD27. This clone occurred a few times. Its antigen is currently unknown. The germline CDR1 and CDR2 sequences are MGHRA and YSYEKL. Germline trimming cut 1 base from V and 2 bases from J; bases unmatched to any gene: 8. The CDR3 extends over 17 amino acids.

The chain has TRBV4-1 and TRBJ1-2; 9 bases fit TRBD1. The sequenced sample was naive CD4+ T cells from blood. This TCR derives from a woman aged 18-30 years in good health. CDR3 sequence reads: CASSQAVTGGINYGYTF. For the CDR3, the DNA is TGCGCCAGCAGCCAAGCCGTGACAGGGGGAATAAACTATGGCTACACCTTC.